This TCR beta chain was sequenced during a study of blood T cell repertoires in COVID-19. Study-level information: The United States, Italy and Spain supplied acute and convalescent COVID-19 samples. Nucleic acid was either cDNA or gDNA, and it came from T cells, B-cell-depleted T cells, or PBMCs.

The Seattle site enrolled patients during active infection and followed them longitudinally. Original methodology: Reference gene primer amplification in the assay estimated nucleated cell counts. Using immunoSEQ multiplex PCR, the repertoire was profiled, and TCRdb retains in-frame clones only, with some absent. V, J and clone size are those of that table, while D and trimming were read from the DNA. Of roughly 54,000 clones listed, approximately 87% are singletons. CDR1 is MDHEN, CDR2 SYDVKM, per germline. The V end was cut by 7 bases, the J end by 5 bases, with 20 bases between. The CDR3 covers 15 residues.

Sequenced input: peripheral blood. This TCR was recovered from a woman aged 55-70 years with COVID-19, enrolled during active disease. The V call is TRBV28, the J call TRBJ1-1; D remains ambiguous. CDR3 nucleotide sequence: TGTGCCAGCACCGCCGAGGTGGAGGGTTGGACTGAAGCTTTCTTT. Its protein is CASTAEVEGWTEAFF. The full variable domain, in which reference TRBV28 and TRBJ1-1 provide the parts outside the CDR3, is DVKVTQSSRYLVKRTGEKVFLECVQDMDHENMFWYRQDPGLGLRLIYFSYDVKMKEKGDIPEGYSVSREKKERFSLILESASTNQTSMYLCASTAEVEGWTEAFFGQGTRLTVV.